This record looks at one TCR beta chain sequence and its context. As to treatment: preoperative locoregional IRX-2 cytokine immunotherapy. This sample was included in a study of preoperative IRX-2 immunotherapy in early breast cancer. TCRdb keeps only in-frame clones here, not all; method: immunoSEQ multiplex PCR. The table shows around 7,000 clones, with 80% occurring only once. The clonotype comes from a human donor with breast cancer. The sample was tumor tissue, taken after IRX-2 immunotherapy.

DNA of the CDR3: TGTGCCAGCAGCCCACTCGGACAGGGGGAGGCCTATGGCTACACCTTC. Protein product: CASSPLGQGEAYGYTF. The rearrangement uses TRBV2 and TRBJ1-2; 10 nucleotides agree with TRBD1. Trimming at V came to 6 bases and at J to 4 bases, leaving 11 bases not matched to a gene. This CDR3 has 16 residues. Germline CDR1 reads SNHLY; CDR2 reads FYNNEI.